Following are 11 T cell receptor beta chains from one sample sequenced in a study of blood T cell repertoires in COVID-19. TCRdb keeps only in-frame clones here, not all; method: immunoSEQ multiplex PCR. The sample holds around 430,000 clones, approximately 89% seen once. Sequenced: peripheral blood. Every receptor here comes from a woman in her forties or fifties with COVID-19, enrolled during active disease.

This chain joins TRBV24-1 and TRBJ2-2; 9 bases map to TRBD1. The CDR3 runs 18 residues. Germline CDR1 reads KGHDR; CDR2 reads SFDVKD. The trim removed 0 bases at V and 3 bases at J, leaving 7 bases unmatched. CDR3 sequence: CATSDLAGTGQHTGELFF. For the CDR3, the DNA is TGTGCCACCAGTGATTTGGCGGGGACAGGGCAGCACACCGGGGAGCTGTTTTTT.

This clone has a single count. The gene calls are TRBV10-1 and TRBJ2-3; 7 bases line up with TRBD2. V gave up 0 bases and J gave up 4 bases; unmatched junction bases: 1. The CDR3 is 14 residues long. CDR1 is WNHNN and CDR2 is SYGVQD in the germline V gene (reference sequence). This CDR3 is CASSESGGADTQYF. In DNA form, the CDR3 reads TGCGCCAGCAGTGAGTCGGGGGGGGCAGATACGCAGTATTTT.

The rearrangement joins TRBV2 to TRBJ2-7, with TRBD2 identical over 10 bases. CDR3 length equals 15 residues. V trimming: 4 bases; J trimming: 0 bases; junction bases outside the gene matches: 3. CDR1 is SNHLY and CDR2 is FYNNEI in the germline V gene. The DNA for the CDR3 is TGTGCCAGCAGTGCTCTAGCGGGGGTCTCCTACGAGCAGTACTTC. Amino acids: CASSALAGVSYEQYF.

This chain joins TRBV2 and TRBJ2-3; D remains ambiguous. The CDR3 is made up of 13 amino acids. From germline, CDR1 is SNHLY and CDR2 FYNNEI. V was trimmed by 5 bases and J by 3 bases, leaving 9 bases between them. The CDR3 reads CASSRSRTDTQYF. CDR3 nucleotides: TGTGCCAGCAGTCGCTCGAGGACAGATACGCAGTATTTT. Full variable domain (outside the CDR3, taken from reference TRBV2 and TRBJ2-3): EPEVTQTPSHQVTQMGQEVILRCVPISNHLYFYWYRQILGQKVEFLVSFYNNEISEKSEIFDDQFSVERPDGSNFTLKIRSTKLEDSAMYFCASSRSRTDTQYFGPGTRLTVL.

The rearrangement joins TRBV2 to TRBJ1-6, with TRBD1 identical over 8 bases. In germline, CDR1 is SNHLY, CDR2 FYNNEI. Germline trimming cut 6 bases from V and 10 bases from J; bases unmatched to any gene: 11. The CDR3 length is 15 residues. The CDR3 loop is CASRDLDRGRSPLHF. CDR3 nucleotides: TGTGCCAGCAGAGACCTTGACAGGGGACGATCACCCCTCCACTTT.

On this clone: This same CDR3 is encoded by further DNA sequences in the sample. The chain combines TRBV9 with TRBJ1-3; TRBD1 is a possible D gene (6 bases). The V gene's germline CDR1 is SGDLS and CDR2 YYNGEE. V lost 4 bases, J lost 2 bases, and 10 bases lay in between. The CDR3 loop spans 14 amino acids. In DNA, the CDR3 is TGTGCCAGCAGCACGGGGACAACTGGAAACACCATATATTTT. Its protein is CASSTGTTGNTIYF.

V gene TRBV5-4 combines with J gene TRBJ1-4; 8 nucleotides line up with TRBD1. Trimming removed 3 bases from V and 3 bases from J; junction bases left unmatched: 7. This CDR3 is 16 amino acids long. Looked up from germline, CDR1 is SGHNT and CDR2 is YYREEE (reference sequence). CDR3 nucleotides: TGTGCCAGCAGCTCCGGGACAGGCAGGGCTAATGAAAAACTGTTTTTT. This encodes CASSSGTGRANEKLFF.

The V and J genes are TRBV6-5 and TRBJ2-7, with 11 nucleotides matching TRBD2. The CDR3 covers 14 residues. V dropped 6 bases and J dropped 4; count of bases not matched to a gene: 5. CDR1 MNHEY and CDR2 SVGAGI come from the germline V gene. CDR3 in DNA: TGTGCCAGCAGGCCTAGCGGGGGGTTATACGAGCAGTACTTC. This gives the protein CASRPSGGLYEQYF.

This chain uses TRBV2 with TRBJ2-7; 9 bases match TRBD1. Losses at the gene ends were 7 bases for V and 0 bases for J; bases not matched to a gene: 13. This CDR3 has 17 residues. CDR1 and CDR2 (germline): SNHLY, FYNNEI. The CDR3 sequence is CASTYPSGTGNSYEQYF. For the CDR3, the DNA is TGTGCCAGCACCTATCCTTCCGGGACAGGGAACTCCTACGAGCAGTACTTC.

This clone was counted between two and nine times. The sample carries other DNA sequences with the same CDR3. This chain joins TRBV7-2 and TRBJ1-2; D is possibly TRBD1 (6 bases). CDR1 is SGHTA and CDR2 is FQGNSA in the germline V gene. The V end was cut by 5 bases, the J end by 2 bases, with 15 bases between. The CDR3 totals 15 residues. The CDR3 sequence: CASSLSGQGNYGYTF. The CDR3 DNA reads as TGTGCCAGCAGCCTAAGTGGGCAGGGGAACTATGGCTACACCTTC.

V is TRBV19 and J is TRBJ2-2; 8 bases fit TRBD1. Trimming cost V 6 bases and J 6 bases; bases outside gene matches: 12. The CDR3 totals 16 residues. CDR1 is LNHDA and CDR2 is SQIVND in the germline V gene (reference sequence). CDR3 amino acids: CASSVTGTGFAGELFF. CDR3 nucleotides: TGTGCCAGTAGCGTAACCGGGACAGGTTTTGCCGGGGAGCTGTTTTTT.